Presented here are 15 T cell receptor beta chains from one specimen sequenced in a study of PD-1 blockade in classical Hodgkin lymphoma (dated by TCRdb to 2018 to 2020). The method was the immunoSEQ multiplex PCR assay. TCRdb retrieved this table from immuneACCESS and kept in-frame rearrangements only. Not all clones are present; in checked studies, unresolved V genes account for under half, and no reason is known for the remainder. Counted in this sample were about 28,000 clones; approximately 80% of them appeared once. The ten largest make up 0.45% to 0.7% of the sample. This specimen's time point label, interpreted: cycle 4 day 1 (C4D1), after about 6 weeks of nivolumab. Relapse after autologous stem cell transplantation had occurred in all trial patients, and cohorts A, B and C were distinguished by prior brentuximab vedotin exposure. CD4+ T cells were purified from thawed PBMCs by magnetic negative selection with a Miltenyi CD4+ T cell isolation kit.

The source was CD4+ T cells from blood, collected before the fourth cycle of nivolumab. These receptors all stem from a human donor with classical Hodgkin lymphoma.

The J gene is TRBJ1-2, the V gene TRBV5-8; 8 bases map to TRBD1. Unmatched junction bases numbered 13, after V lost 4 bases and J lost 2 bases. CDR3 length: 17 amino acids. Looked up from germline, CDR1 is SGHTS and CDR2 is YDEGEE. The CDR3 nucleotides are TGTGCCAGCAGCGAGTCAGGGGGCGCGTTTTTGAACTATGGCTACACCTTC. Protein: CASSESGGAFLNYGYTF.

The chain has TRBV7-9 and TRBJ2-3; 9 positions match TRBD1. J gave up 2 bases and V 4 bases, and 13 bases lay outside the gene matches. Germline V CDR1 and CDR2: SEHNR, FQNEAQ (reference sequence). The CDR3 runs 18 residues. In nucleotides, the CDR3 is TGTGCCAGCAGCTCTGGGGGGACAACAGGGGGCCCCACAGATACGCAGTATTTT. Translated: CASSSGGTTGGPTDTQYF.

This clone has more than one count but fewer than ten. The V and J genes are TRBV29-1 and TRBJ1-2; maybe TRBD1 (5 bases). The V end lost 8 bases, the J end lost 11 bases, and 24 bases lay between the germline ends. Germline loops: CDR1 SQVTM, CDR2 ANQGSEA. The CDR3 length is 13 residues. The CDR3 loop reads CSIEGDGEEGYTF. DNA of the CDR3: TGCAGCATCGAAGGGGACGGGGAGGAAGGTTACACCTTC. The variable domain in full, with the rest retrieved from reference TRBV29-1 and TRBJ1-2, is SAVISQKPSRDICQRGTSLTIQCQVDSQVTMMFWYRQQPGQSLTLIATANQGSEATYESGFVIDKFPISRPNLTFSTLTVSNMSPEDSSIYLCSIEGDGEEGYTFGSGTRLTVV.

The gene calls are TRBV6-6 and TRBJ2-1; D may correspond to TRBD1 or TRBD2 (5 bases each). V lost 0 bases, J lost 10 bases, and 7 bases lay in between. The germline V gene encodes CDR1 MNHNY and CDR2 SVGAGI (reference sequence). The CDR3 is 12 amino acids. Here the CDR3 reads CASSYSGDEQFF. DNA for the CDR3: TGTGCCAGCAGTTACTCAGGGGACGAGCAGTTCTTC.

The table lists this clone with a few counts. The chain couples TRBV7-8 to TRBJ2-5, with 12 bases identical to TRBD2. Germline CDR1 and CDR2: SGHVS and FQNEAQ. The CDR3 is 17 amino acids. The J segment lost 4 bases and the V segment lost 5 bases, leaving 11 bases of the junction unmatched. CDR3 sequence (DNA): TGTGCCAGCAGCCTCCGACTAGCGGGGGCCGCTGGAGAGACCCAGTACTTC. Protein sequence: CASSLRLAGAAGETQYF.

The chain couples TRBV19 to TRBJ2-5, with D perhaps TRBD2 (6 bases). Germline V gene data show CDR1 as LNHDA and CDR2 as SQIVND (reference sequence). The CDR3 covers 12 residues. Trimming stripped 5 bases from V and 5 bases from J, with 9 bases between. The CDR3 loop reads CASSYGGETQYF. Written as DNA, the CDR3 is TGTGCCAGTAGTTATGGGGGGGAGACCCAGTACTTC.

The chain links TRBV7-6 to TRBJ2-3, with D unclear. Germline V lookup: CDR1 SGHVS, CDR2 FNYEAQ. The germline V and J ends were trimmed by 3 bases and 0 bases, with 4 bases remaining between them. The CDR3 spans 13 residues. Here the CDR3 DNA reads TGTGCCAGCAGCTTCGGTAGCACAGATACGCAGTATTTT. This sequence encodes CASSFGSTDTQYF.

The gene calls are TRBV7-9 and TRBJ2-1; weak D call: TRBD1 (5 bases). V was clipped by 5 bases and J by 8 bases, with 10 bases between them. The germline CDR1 and CDR2 sequences are SEHNR and FQNEAQ (reference sequence). CDR3 length: 12 residues. The CDR3 nucleotides read TGTGCCAGCAGCCCGCAGGGCTATGAGCAGTTCTTC. It translates to CASSPQGYEQFF.

This clone was counted a few times. This chain links TRBV7-3 with TRBJ2-7; 9 bases are a match to TRBD1. The CDR3 is 24 residues long. Germline CDR1 SGHTA, CDR2 FQGTGA. The junction had 30 bases not matched to a gene; V was cut back by 0 bases and J by 3 bases. CDR3 sequence (DNA): TGTGCCAGCAGCTTAACCCGATTAGCGCTCTCCGGGGACAGGGTCCCATCACCCCTCTACGAGCAGTACTTC. This codes for CASSLTRLALSGDRVPSPLYEQYF. Full variable domain (outside the CDR3, taken from reference TRBV7-3 and TRBJ2-7): GAGVSQTPSNKVTEKGKYVELRCDPISGHTALYWYRQSLGQGPEFLIYFQGTGAADDSGLPNDRFFAVRPEGSVSTLKIQRTERGDSAVYLCASSLTRLALSGDRVPSPLYEQYFGPGTRLTVT.

The chain joins TRBV18 to TRBJ1-2, with 12 bases that match TRBD1. CDR1 is KGHSH and CDR2 is LQKENI in the germline V gene. The CDR3 is made up of 17 amino acids. The V gene end was trimmed by 2 bases and the J gene end by 4 bases; junction bases not matched to a gene: 8. Here the CDR3 DNA reads TGTGCCAGCTCACCAGGGACAGGGGGCCCTATAACCTATGGCTACACCTTC. This translates into CASSPGTGGPITYGYTF.

This clone was detected only a few times. The V gene is TRBV28, the J gene TRBJ1-2, with 9 bases matching TRBD1. Trimming at V came to 4 bases and at J to 3 bases, leaving 3 bases not matched to a gene. Germline CDR1 reads MDHEN; CDR2 reads SYDVKM. The CDR3 extends over 14 amino acids. The CDR3 loop reads CASSSGQGYYGYTF. The CDR3 DNA follows: TGTGCCAGCAGTTCGGGACAGGGATACTATGGCTACACCTTC.

This chain joins TRBV11-3 and TRBJ1-1, with D hard to call. Looked up from germline, CDR1 is SGHNT and CDR2 is YENEEA. The CDR3 loop spans 13 amino acids. Trimming left V 4 bases short and J 4 bases short, with 10 bases between. CDR3 nucleotides: TGTGCCAGCAGCTCATCGGCGATCACTGAAGCTTTCTTT. Translated: CASSSSAITEAFF.

This chain joins TRBV5-1 and TRBJ2-5; no reliable D call. The CDR3 runs to 14 residues. The V and J ends lost 0 bases and 2 bases respectively, with 8 bases between them. Germline V gene sequence: CDR1 SGHRS, CDR2 YFSETQ. The CDR3 protein is CASSLALNQETQYF. The CDR3 nucleotides are TGCGCCAGCAGCTTGGCCCTTAATCAAGAGACCCAGTACTTC.

V gene TRBV25-1 combines with J gene TRBJ2-3; 12 bases fit TRBD2. Germline lookup yields CDR1 MGHDK and CDR2 SYGVNS. The CDR3 totals 16 residues. The ends lost 2 bases at V and 6 bases at J; junction bases unmatched: 6. Written as DNA, the CDR3 is TGTGCCAGCAGTGAAGGACTAGCGGGGATCAGGGATACGCAGTATTTT. It codes for CASSEGLAGIRDTQYF.

The rearrangement joins TRBV5-6 to TRBJ2-5, with a possible D match to TRBD2 (5 bases). The V end was cut by 0 bases, the J end by 2 bases, with 11 bases between. This CDR3 is built from 15 residues. From germline, CDR1 is SGHDT and CDR2 YYEEEE. The CDR3 sequence: CASSLVRAGQETQYF. In DNA, the CDR3 is TGTGCCAGCAGCTTGGTGCGGGCAGGTCAAGAGACCCAGTACTTC.